This T cell receptor beta chain was sequenced in a study of naive and memory T cell subsets. CDR1 and CDR2 from the germline V gene are ENHRY and SYGVKD. The CDR3 sequence is 14 residues long. V lost 4 bases and J 0 bases, leaving 9 bases between the germline ends. The beta constant-region primer was an equimolar mix of two oligonucleotides covering TRBC1 and TRBC2. The ligated cDNA underwent four PCR rounds using SP2 and nested alpha and beta constant-region primers. One entry per CDR3 protein, called by TCRdb with MiXCR from the UMI-ligation and nested PCR reads. In the table there are 120,000 to 150,000 distinct CDR3 sequences, around 21% of which are singletons. Study results and limitations: Possibly reflecting memory cells re-expressing CD45RA, a few larger clonotypes occurred in naive repertoires, especially CD8. TCR counts from RNA may reflect activation-linked expression changes.

Only a few counts were recorded for this clonotype. Its antigen is not known. This TCR was recovered from a human donor in good health. The sample was naive CD8+ T cells from blood. This chain connects TRBV10-3 to TRBJ1-2; D uncertain. The CDR3 nucleotides are TGTGCCATCAGTGTAAAGGAGACTAACTATGGCTACACCTTC. Its translation: CAISVKETNYGYTF.